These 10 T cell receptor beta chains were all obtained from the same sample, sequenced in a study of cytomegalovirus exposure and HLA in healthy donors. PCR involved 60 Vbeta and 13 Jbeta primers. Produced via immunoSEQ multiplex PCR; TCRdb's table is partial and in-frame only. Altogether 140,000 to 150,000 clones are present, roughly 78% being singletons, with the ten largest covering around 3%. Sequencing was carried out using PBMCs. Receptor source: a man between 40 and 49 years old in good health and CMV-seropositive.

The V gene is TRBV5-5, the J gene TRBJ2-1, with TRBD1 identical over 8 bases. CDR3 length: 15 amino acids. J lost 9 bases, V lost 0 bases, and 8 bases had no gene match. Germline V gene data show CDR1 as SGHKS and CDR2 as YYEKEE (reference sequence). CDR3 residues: CASSLAPGQESEQFF. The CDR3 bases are TGTGCCAGCAGCTTGGCCCCGGGACAGGAATCTGAGCAGTTCTTC.

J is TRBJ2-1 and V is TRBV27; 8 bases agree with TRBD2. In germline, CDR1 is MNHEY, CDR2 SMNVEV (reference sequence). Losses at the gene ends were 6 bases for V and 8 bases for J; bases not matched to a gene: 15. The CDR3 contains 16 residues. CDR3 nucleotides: TGTGCCAGCAGCACCCCATCAGCGGGAGATCACGATGAGCAGTTCTTC. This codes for CASSTPSAGDHDEQFF.

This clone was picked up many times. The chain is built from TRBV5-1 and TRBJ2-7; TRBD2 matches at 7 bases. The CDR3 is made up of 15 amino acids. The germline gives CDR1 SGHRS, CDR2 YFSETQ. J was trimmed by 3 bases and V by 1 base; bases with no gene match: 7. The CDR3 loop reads CASSLIRLARYEQYF. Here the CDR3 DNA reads TGCGCCAGCAGCTTGATACGACTAGCACGCTACGAGCAGTACTTC.

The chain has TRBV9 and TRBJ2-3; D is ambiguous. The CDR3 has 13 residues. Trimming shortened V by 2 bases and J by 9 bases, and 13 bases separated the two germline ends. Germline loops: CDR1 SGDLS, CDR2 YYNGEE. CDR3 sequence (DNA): TGTGCCAGCAGCGTGCAAAGTGAGAACACGCAGTATTTT. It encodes CASSVQSENTQYF.

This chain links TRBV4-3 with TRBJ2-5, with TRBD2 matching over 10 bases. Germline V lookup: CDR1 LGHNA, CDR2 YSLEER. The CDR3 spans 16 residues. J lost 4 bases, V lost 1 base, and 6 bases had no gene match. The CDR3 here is CASSQALWTSGETQYF. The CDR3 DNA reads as TGCGCCAGCAGCCAAGCCCTCTGGACTAGCGGAGAGACCCAGTACTTC.

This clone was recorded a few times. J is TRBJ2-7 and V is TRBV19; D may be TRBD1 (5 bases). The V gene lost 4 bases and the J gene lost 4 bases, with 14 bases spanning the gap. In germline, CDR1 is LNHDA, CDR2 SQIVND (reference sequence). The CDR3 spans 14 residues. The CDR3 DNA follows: TGTGCCAGTAGTAGGAGACCCCAGGGATACGAGCAGTACTTC. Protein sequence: CASSRRPQGYEQYF.

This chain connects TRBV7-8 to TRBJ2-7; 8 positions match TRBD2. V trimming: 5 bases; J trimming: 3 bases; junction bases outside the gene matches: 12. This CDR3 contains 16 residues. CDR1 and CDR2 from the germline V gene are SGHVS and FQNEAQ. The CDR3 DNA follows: TGTGCCAGCAGCGCCCCGCCGGGACTAGTCATCTACGAGCAGTACTTC. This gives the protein CASSAPPGLVIYEQYF.

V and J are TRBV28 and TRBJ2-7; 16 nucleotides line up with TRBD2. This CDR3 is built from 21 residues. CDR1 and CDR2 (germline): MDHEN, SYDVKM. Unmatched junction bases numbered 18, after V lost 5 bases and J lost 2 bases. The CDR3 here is CASSTTGQLGTSGRAAYEQYF. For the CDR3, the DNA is TGTGCCAGCAGTACAACGGGACAACTGGGGACTAGCGGGAGGGCCGCCTACGAGCAGTACTTC.

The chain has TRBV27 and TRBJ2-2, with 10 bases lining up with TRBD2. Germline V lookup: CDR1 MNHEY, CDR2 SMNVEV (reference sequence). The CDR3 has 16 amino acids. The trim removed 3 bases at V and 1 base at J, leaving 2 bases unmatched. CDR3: CASSFRTSGNTGELFF. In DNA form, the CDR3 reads TGTGCCAGCAGTTTCCGGACTAGCGGGAACACCGGGGAGCTGTTTTTT.

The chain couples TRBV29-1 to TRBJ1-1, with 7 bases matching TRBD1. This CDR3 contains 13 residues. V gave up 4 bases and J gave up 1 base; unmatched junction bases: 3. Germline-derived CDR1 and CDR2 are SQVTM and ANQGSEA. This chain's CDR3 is CSVVRGTNTEAFF. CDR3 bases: TGCAGCGTTGTCAGGGGGACGAACACTGAAGCTTTCTTT.